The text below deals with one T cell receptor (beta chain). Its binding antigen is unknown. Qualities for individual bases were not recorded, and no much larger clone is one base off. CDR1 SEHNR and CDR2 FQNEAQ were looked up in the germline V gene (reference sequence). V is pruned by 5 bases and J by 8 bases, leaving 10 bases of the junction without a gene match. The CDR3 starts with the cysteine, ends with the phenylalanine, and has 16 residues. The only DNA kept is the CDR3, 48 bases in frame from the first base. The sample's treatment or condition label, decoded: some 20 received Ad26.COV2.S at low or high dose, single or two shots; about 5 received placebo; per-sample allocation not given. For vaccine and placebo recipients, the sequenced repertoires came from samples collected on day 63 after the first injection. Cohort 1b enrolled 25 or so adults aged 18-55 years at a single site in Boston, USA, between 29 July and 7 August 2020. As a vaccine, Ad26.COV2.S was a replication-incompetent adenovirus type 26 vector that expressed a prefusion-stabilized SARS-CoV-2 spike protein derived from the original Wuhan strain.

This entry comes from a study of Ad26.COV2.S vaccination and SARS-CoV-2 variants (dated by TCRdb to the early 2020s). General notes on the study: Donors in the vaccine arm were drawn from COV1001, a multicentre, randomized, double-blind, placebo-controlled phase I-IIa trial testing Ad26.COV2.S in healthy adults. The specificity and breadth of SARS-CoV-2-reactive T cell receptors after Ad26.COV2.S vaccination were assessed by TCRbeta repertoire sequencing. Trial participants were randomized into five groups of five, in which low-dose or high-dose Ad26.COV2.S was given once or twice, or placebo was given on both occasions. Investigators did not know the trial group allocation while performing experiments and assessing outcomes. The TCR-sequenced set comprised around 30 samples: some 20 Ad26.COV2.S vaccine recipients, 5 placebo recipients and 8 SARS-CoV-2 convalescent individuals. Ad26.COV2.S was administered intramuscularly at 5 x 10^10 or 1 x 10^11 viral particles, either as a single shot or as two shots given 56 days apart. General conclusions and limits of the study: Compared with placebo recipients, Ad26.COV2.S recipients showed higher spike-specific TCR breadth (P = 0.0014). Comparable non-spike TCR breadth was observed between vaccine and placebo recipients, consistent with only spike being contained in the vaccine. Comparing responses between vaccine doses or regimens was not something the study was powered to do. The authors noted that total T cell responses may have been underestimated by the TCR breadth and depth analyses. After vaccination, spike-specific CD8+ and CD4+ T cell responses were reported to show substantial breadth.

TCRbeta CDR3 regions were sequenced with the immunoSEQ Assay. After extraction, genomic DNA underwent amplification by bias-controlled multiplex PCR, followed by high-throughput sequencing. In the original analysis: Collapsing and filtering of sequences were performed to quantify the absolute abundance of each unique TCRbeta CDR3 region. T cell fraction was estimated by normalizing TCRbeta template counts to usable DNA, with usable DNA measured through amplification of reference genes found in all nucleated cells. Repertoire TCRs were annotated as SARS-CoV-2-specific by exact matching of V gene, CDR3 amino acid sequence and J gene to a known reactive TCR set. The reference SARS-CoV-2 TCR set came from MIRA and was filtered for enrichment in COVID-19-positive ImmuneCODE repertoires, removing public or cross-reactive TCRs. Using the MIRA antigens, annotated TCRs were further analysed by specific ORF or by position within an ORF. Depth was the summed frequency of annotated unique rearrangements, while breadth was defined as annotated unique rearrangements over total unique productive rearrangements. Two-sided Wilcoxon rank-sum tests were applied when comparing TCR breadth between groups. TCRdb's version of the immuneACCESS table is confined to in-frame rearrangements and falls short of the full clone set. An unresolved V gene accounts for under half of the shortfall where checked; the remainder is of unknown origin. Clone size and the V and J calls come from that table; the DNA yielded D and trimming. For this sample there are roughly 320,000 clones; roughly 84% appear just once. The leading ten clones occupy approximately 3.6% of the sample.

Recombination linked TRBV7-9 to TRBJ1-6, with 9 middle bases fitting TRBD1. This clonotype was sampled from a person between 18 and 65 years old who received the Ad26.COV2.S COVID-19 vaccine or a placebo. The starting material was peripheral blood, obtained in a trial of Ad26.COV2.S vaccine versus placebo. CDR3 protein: CASSRTGTGPHSPLHF. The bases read TGTGCCAGCAGCCGTACCGGGACAGGGCCTCATTCACCCCTCCACTTT.